Below, 8 T cell receptor beta chains from the same sample are listed, as sequenced in a study of T cells after yellow fever vaccination. Each CDR3 protein is one row after TCRdb ran MiXCR on the 5' RACE reads. The data hold about 310,000 distinct CDR3 sequences, with 3.6% observed a single time. The sample consisted of PBMCs, taken on the day of the yellow fever booster vaccination. These receptors were collected from a man between 18 and 35 years old who received the YFV17D yellow fever vaccine.

The V call is TRBV6-2 or TRBV6-3, the J call TRBJ2-1; TRBD1 or TRBD2 may be the D gene (6 bases each). The CDR3 runs to 17 residues. CDR1 MNHEY and CDR2 SVGEGT come from the germline V gene. Trimming shortened V by 0 bases and J by 3 bases, and 15 bases separated the two germline ends. This CDR3 reads CASSYSRGDVHYNEQFF. In DNA form, the CDR3 reads TGTGCCAGCAGTTACTCGAGGGGGGACGTCCACTACAATGAGCAGTTCTTC.

This clonotype showed up many times. The genes are TRBV5-4 and TRBJ2-1; unclear D gene. This CDR3 is built from 11 residues. Germline loops: CDR1 SGHNT, CDR2 YYREEE (reference sequence). The V end was cut by 1 base, the J end by 8 bases, with 4 bases between. CDR3 nucleotides: TGTGCCAGCAGCTTGTTATATGAGCAGTTCTTC. It specifies CASSLLYEQFF.

This clonotype was recorded a few times. The genes are TRBV6-6 and TRBJ1-1; 8 bases map to TRBD1. V was clipped by 5 bases and J by 6 bases; unmatched bases: 14. The CDR3 spans 16 residues. Germline assignment: CDR1 MNHNY and CDR2 SVGAGI (reference sequence). The CDR3 protein is CASSQRTGRDGSEAFF. The DNA for the CDR3 is TGTGCCAGCAGTCAACGGACAGGGAGGGATGGTTCTGAAGCTTTCTTT.

Many counts were recorded for this clonotype. The CDR3 DNA is TGCGCCAGCAGACCGGGACAGGGTTTCTACGAGCAGTACTTC. It yields the protein CASRPGQGFYEQYF. This sequence joins TRBV5-1 and TRBJ2-7; TRBD1 matches at 9 bases. This CDR3 comprises 14 residues. J was trimmed by 3 bases and V by 5 bases; bases with no gene match: 6. From germline, CDR1 is SGHRS and CDR2 YFSETQ.

In its sample, this clonotype was seen many times. This chain connects TRBV20-1 to TRBJ2-7; no reliable D call. Trimming left V 3 bases short and J 3 bases short, with 12 bases between. Germline CDR1 DFQATT, CDR2 SNEGSKA (reference sequence). The CDR3 runs 13 residues. CDR3 residues: CSASRADHYEQYV. The CDR3 bases are TGCAGTGCTAGTCGTGCAGATCACTACGAGCAGTACGTC.

In its sample, this clonotype was seen many times. The chain recombines TRBV12-3 or TRBV12-4 with TRBJ1-5; D gene uncertain. The CDR3 covers 12 residues. Trimming shortened V by 6 bases and J by 10 bases, and 13 bases separated the two germline ends. CDR3 nucleotides: TGTGCCAGCAGCAACTTGCAGTCCCCCCAGCATTTT. Amino acid sequence: CASSNLQSPQHF.

There are a few counts of this clonotype. The chain recombines TRBV19 with TRBJ1-2; possibly TRBD1 for D (6 bases). CDR3 length: 13 residues. Germline-derived CDR1 and CDR2 are LNHDA and SQIVND (reference sequence). The germline V and J ends were trimmed by 6 bases and 6 bases, with 14 bases remaining between them. The CDR3 DNA reads as TGTGCCAGTAGCGGGCCAGGGGCGGATGGCTACACCTTC. This codes for CASSGPGADGYTF.

This clonotype occurred many times. V usage is TRBV11-2 and J usage is TRBJ2-1, with 15 bases aligning to TRBD2. V shed 4 bases, J shed 8 bases, and the junction held 6 bases outside the gene matches. The CDR3 contains 16 residues. Germline V gene data show CDR1 as SGHAT and CDR2 as FQNNGV. The CDR3 DNA follows: TGTGCCAGCAGCTCCCGGACTAGCGGGGGGGCTGATGAGCAGTTCTTC. Translating it yields CASSSRTSGGADEQFF.